These T cell receptor beta chains were read from a single sample in a study of CD8 T cells in ankylosing spondylitis. TCRdb processed the 5' RACE reads anew with MiXCR; each CDR3 protein has one entry. The table includes about 700,000 distinct CDR3 sequences, around 20% detected once. Material: blood, either unsorted or a sorted T cell fraction (not recorded which). The receptors were sampled from a male donor with ankylosing spondylitis. CDR3s include the opening cysteine and the closing phenylalanine or tryptophan. A D gene is named only where the DNA matches it firmly. The size entry is marked missing in some rows and otherwise reads once, few, many or a size class.

V gene: TRBV12-3/TRBV12-4; J gene: TRBJ2-7; clone size: few; D gene: .; CDR3 DNA: TGTGCCAGCAGTTTAGCCTCGTTCTACGAGCAGTACTTC; CDR3 protein: CASSLASFYEQYF
V gene: TRBV6-5; J gene: TRBJ2-7; clone size: .; D gene: TRBD2; CDR3 DNA: TGTGCCAGCAGTAACCAAGCGGGAGGGCCCGACGAGCAGTACTTC; CDR3 protein: CASSNQAGGPDEQYF
V gene: TRBV30; J gene: TRBJ2-3; clone size: few; D gene: .; CDR3 DNA: TGTGCCTGGAGGGTATTAGGGGAAGATACGCAGTATTTT; CDR3 protein: CAWRVLGEDTQYF
V gene: TRBV4-1; J gene: TRBJ2-1; clone size: .; D gene: .; CDR3 DNA: TGCGCCAGCAGCCAAGCTCGAGGCGGAGTCGACGATGAGCAGTTCTTC; CDR3 protein: CASSQARGGVDDEQFF
V gene: TRBV7-2; J gene: TRBJ2-1; clone size: few; D gene: TRBD2; CDR3 DNA: TGTGCCAGCAGCTGGGAGGGGTATGAGCAGTTCTTC; CDR3 protein: CASSWEGYEQFF
V gene: TRBV7-9; J gene: TRBJ2-1; clone size: .; D gene: TRBD2; CDR3 DNA: TGTGCCAGCACCCCCGGGACTACCTACAATGAGCAGTTCTTC; CDR3 protein: CASTPGTTYNEQFF
V gene: TRBV27; J gene: TRBJ2-2; clone size: once; D gene: TRBD1; CDR3 DNA: TGTGCCAGCACCCCTGGGGGGACAGGGAACACCGGGGAGCTGTTTTTT; CDR3 protein: CASTPGGTGNTGELFF
V gene: TRBV27; J gene: TRBJ2-7; clone size: few; D gene: TRBD2; CDR3 DNA: TGTGCCAGCAGTATCGGGACTAGCGGCGAGCAGTACTTC; CDR3 protein: CASSIGTSGEQYF
V gene: TRBV12-3/TRBV12-4; J gene: TRBJ2-3; clone size: few; D gene: TRBD1; CDR3 DNA: TGTGCCAGCAGCCTGACAGGGGGTTTTGCAGATACGCAGTATTTT; CDR3 protein: CASSLTGGFADTQYF
V gene: TRBV7-2; J gene: TRBJ2-5; clone size: many; D gene: TRBD1; CDR3 DNA: TGTGCCAGCAGCTCCAGACAGGGGCGGGAGACCCAGTACTTC; CDR3 protein: CASSSRQGRETQYF
V gene: TRBV29-1; J gene: TRBJ2-5; clone size: few; D gene: .; CDR3 DNA: TGCAGCGTGGCTGGGGAGACCCAGTACTTC; CDR3 protein: CSVAGETQYF
V gene: TRBV5-1; J gene: TRBJ2-3; clone size: .; D gene: TRBD2; CDR3 DNA: TGCGCCAGCAGCTTAGGGCTAGCGGGGGCCGGACCAGATACGCAGTATTTT; CDR3 protein: CASSLGLAGAGPDTQYF
V gene: TRBV28; J gene: TRBJ2-7; clone size: .; D gene: .; CDR3 DNA: TGTGCCAGCGGGGGTGTGACAGCAACCTACGAGCAGTACTTC; CDR3 protein: CASGGVTATYEQYF
V gene: TRBV12-3/TRBV12-4; J gene: TRBJ2-5; clone size: .; D gene: TRBD2; CDR3 DNA: TGTGCCAGCAGTCATAGACTAGCGGGAGACCAAGAGACCCAGTACTTC; CDR3 protein: CASSHRLAGDQETQYF
V gene: TRBV11-3; J gene: TRBJ2-3; clone size: .; D gene: TRBD1; CDR3 DNA: TGTGCCAGCAGCTTAGGGCTCAGGGACAGGAGCACAGATACGCAGTATTTT; CDR3 protein: CASSLGLRDRSTDTQYF
V gene: TRBV20-1; J gene: TRBJ2-4; clone size: few; D gene: .; CDR3 DNA: TGCAGTGCCGAGGACCTACAGGGAGCCAAAAACATTCAGTACTTC; CDR3 protein: CSAEDLQGAKNIQYF
V gene: TRBV6-4; J gene: TRBJ2-3; clone size: few; D gene: TRBD2; CDR3 DNA: TGTGCCAGCAGTGATGAAGCGGGGGGGTTCACAGATACGCAGTATTTT; CDR3 protein: CASSDEAGGFTDTQYF